This TCR beta chain was recorded in a study of T cells after posttransplantation cyclophosphamide. The CDR3 has 14 amino acids. Germline lookup yields CDR1 SNHLY and CDR2 FYNNEI. V lost 6 bases and J 2 bases, leaving 13 bases between the germline ends. A marrow graft followed busulfan-fludarabine conditioning, with cyclophosphamide on days +3 and +4. Sequencing used immunoSEQ multiplex PCR; TCRdb keeps in-frame clones, though not all of them. Of about 43,000 clones in the sample, 90% were seen once. Worth noting for this clone: The antigen is not known.

Findings and caveats of the study: Tissue-infiltrating T cells from skin or gut overlapped little with blood T cells. Recipient CMV seropositivity and CMV reactivation strongly tracked TRB clonality. Later blood repertoires were often dominated by clones from the donor CD8+ memory compartment.

The chain joins TRBV2 to TRBJ1-2, with D unresolved. Sequencing was performed on PBMCs, taken roughly 59 days after allogeneic stem cell transplant with posttransplant cyclophosphamide. The source of this sequence is a male patient over 55 who received an allogeneic stem cell transplant from a related donor and was CMV-positive. Some T cells may have originated in the graft donor. The CDR3 DNA sequence: TGTGCCAGCAGGGCAGACACATACAACTATGGCTACACCTTC. Its protein is CASRADTYNYGYTF.